The source of this T cell receptor (beta chain) is a study of cytomegalovirus exposure and HLA in healthy donors. Study-wide results and limits: Later genetic work tied a missense DCLRE1C variant to beta-chain V and J trimming.

The study ran its PCR with 60 Vbeta and 13 Jbeta primers. Only in-frame clones appear in the TCRdb table, and some are missing; sequencing was by immunoSEQ multiplex PCR. The table lists under 110,000 clones, about 85% of them singletons. The CDR3 is 19 residues long. Trimming took 3 bases from V and 2 from J; bases not matched to a gene: 13. Germline V gene sequence: CDR1 MNHNS, CDR2 SASEGT. To note about this clone: Its specificity is not known.

V gene TRBV6-1 combines with J gene TRBJ2-3; 11 bases line up with TRBD2. This receptor was obtained from a man aged 25 to 40 in good health and CMV-seronegative. Source material: PBMCs. Here the CDR3 reads CASSEEMPGLAEHTDTQYF. DNA for the CDR3: TGTGCCAGCAGTGAGGAAATGCCGGGACTAGCGGAGCACACAGATACGCAGTATTTT.